Described below is a single TCR beta chain sequence and its context. What it recognizes is unknown. This specimen comes from a study of T cell repertoires in ileal Crohn's disease. The wider study: Postoperative therapy was given to about half: eleven to twelve thiopurines, around 18 anti-TNF agents.

Clones were sequenced by immunoSEQ multiplex PCR, and TCRdb holds only the in-frame ones, with some missing. The sample holds about 3,500 clones; approximately 90% are singletons and the top ten take 4.5% to 6.5%. Study-level results: Every patient over 26.8% clonality showed endoscopic recurrence.

J lost 3 bases, V lost 3 bases, and 12 bases had no gene match. Per germline, CDR1 SGHTS and CDR2 YDEGEE. The CDR3 totals 18 residues. This TCR was sampled from an adult with Crohn's disease. The specimen sequenced was ileal tissue. The chain combines TRBV5-8 with TRBJ2-3; 11 bases line up with TRBD2. The CDR3 sequence is CASSSTGTSGGGTDTQYF. The CDR3 DNA sequence: TGTGCCAGCAGCTCGACGGGGACTAGCGGAGGGGGGACAGATACGCAGTATTTT.